These T cell receptor beta chains were read from a single sample in a study of cytomegalovirus exposure and HLA in healthy donors. This table comes from immunoSEQ multiplex PCR, and its TCRdb copy is limited to in-frame clones, with some not included. The table has about 140,000 clones, 55% to 80% seen once. The sequenced material came from PBMCs. All receptors come from a woman aged 40 to 55 in good health and CMV-seronegative. Both conserved end residues are part of each CDR3.

j_gene: TRBJ1-1
v_gene: TRBV11-3
CDR3aa: CASSLHGGSEAFF

j_gene: TRBJ1-2
v_gene: TRBV10-3
CDR3aa: CAIRMDSNYGYTF

j_gene: TRBJ1-5
v_gene: TRBV6-1
CDR3aa: CASSESFGPQHF

j_gene: TRBJ2-5
v_gene: TRBV19
CDR3aa: CASSIFGRGQETQYF

j_gene: TRBJ2-4
v_gene: TRBV6-6
CDR3aa: CASRIEDMAKNIQYF

j_gene: TRBJ1-2
v_gene: TRBV7-3
CDR3aa: CASSDGQATGDYGYTF

j_gene: TRBJ1-5
v_gene: TRBV6-1
CDR3aa: CASSDMENQPQHF

j_gene: TRBJ2-1
v_gene: TRBV2
CDR3aa: CASSADSFNEQFF

j_gene: TRBJ1-1
v_gene: TRBV30
CDR3aa: CAWSDPGQGVTEAFF

j_gene: TRBJ1-6
v_gene: TRBV6-5
CDR3aa: CASSYLRVGGNSPLHF

j_gene: TRBJ2-1
v_gene: TRBV4-3
CDR3aa: CASSQESFNNEQFF

j_gene: TRBJ2-5
v_gene: TRBV7-2
CDR3aa: CASSQRSRETQYF

j_gene: TRBJ1-1
v_gene: TRBV5-4
CDR3aa: CASSLDWFPSEAFF

j_gene: TRBJ2-5
v_gene: TRBV5-1
CDR3aa: CASSLVAGGQETQYF

j_gene: TRBJ2-1
v_gene: TRBV7-2
CDR3aa: CASSLVGGGLLNEQFF

j_gene: TRBJ1-5
v_gene: TRBV25-1
CDR3aa: CASSEFPGREDQPQHF

j_gene: TRBJ1-2
v_gene: TRBV29-1
CDR3aa: CSVEDLGGANHYGYTF

j_gene: TRBJ1-3
v_gene: TRBV4-1
CDR3aa: CASSQRWGTGGSGNTIYF

j_gene: TRBJ1-1
v_gene: TRBV10-3
CDR3aa: CAISITDQNTEAFF

j_gene: TRBJ1-2
v_gene: TRBV19
CDR3aa: CATATGFGYTF

j_gene: TRBJ2-5
v_gene: TRBV27
CDR3aa: CASSLWGQQETQYF

j_gene: TRBJ2-1
v_gene: TRBV19
CDR3aa: CASSRTGADSYNEQFF

j_gene: TRBJ2-2
v_gene: TRBV4-3
CDR3aa: CASSQEGRLTGELFF

j_gene: TRBJ1-3
v_gene: TRBV28
CDR3aa: CASSFHGTGVRTGNTIYF

j_gene: TRBJ1-1
v_gene: TRBV7-9
CDR3aa: CASSPGVETEAFF

j_gene: TRBJ2-3
v_gene: TRBV5-8
CDR3aa: CASGQGASSTDTQYF

j_gene: TRBJ2-5
v_gene: TRBV28
CDR3aa: CASSLGRGSRQETQYF

j_gene: TRBJ1-4
v_gene: TRBV4-2
CDR3aa: CASSPGRGVLANEKLFF

j_gene: TRBJ1-2
v_gene: TRBV7-8
CDR3aa: CASSPRTGGFHKDGYTF

j_gene: TRBJ1-1
v_gene: TRBV9
CDR3aa: CASSLDSKNTEAFF

j_gene: TRBJ2-7
v_gene: TRBV4-2
CDR3aa: CASSQESPGEQYF

j_gene: TRBJ2-1
v_gene: TRBV15
CDR3aa: CATSRGRAAGEDEQFF

j_gene: TRBJ2-5
v_gene: TRBV11-2
CDR3aa: CASSLDLGHVETQYF

j_gene: TRBJ2-3
v_gene: TRBV7-2
CDR3aa: CASSSLAGSTDTQYF

j_gene: TRBJ1-6
v_gene: TRBV6-5
CDR3aa: CASSYSRGFVLNALHF

j_gene: TRBJ1-6
v_gene: TRBV5-6
CDR3aa: CASSSQGAGNSPLHF

j_gene: TRBJ1-2
v_gene: TRBV5-1
CDR3aa: CASSSSTGMYGYTF

j_gene: TRBJ1-1
v_gene: TRBV25-1
CDR3aa: CASSESGGGRNTEAFF

j_gene: TRBJ1-4
v_gene: TRBV2
CDR3aa: CASSEGLSATNEKLFF

j_gene: TRBJ1-1
v_gene: TRBV2
CDR3aa: CASSEGGDGEAFF

j_gene: TRBJ2-7
v_gene: TRBV5-1
CDR3aa: CASSIGQDSYEQYF

j_gene: TRBJ1-4
v_gene: TRBV5-4
CDR3aa: CASSTGQVNEKLFF

j_gene: TRBJ1-5
v_gene: TRBV6-5
CDR3aa: CASSYRQHNQPQHF

j_gene: TRBJ1-3
v_gene: TRBV7-6
CDR3aa: CASSSAPNVGGNTIYF

j_gene: TRBJ1-4
v_gene: TRBV11-2
CDR3aa: CASSSAGGEKLFF

j_gene: TRBJ1-2
v_gene: TRBV10-2
CDR3aa: CASSFENSYGYTF

j_gene: TRBJ2-6
v_gene: TRBV4-1
CDR3aa: CASSQDRGLRNVLTF

j_gene: TRBJ2-3
v_gene: TRBV7-9
CDR3aa: CASSLGLAGRTDTQYF

j_gene: TRBJ1-2
v_gene: TRBV29-1
CDR3aa: CSVGTGYGYTF

j_gene: TRBJ2-6
v_gene: TRBV4-2
CDR3aa: CASSQERGPSSGANVLTF

j_gene: TRBJ1-2
v_gene: TRBV9
CDR3aa: CASSSPPDYGYTF

j_gene: TRBJ2-2
v_gene: TRBV6-1
CDR3aa: CASSVRVPGELFF

j_gene: TRBJ1-6
v_gene: TRBV6-1
CDR3aa: CASSRTVRSPLHF

j_gene: TRBJ1-1
v_gene: TRBV7-7
CDR3aa: CASSLGDSTEAFF

j_gene: TRBJ2-4
v_gene: TRBV5-1
CDR3aa: CASSLAPRGNIQYF